This section outlines one TCR beta chain sequence together with its context. Its antigen remains unknown. This CDR3 has 15 amino acids. Trimming shortened V by 1 base and J by 2 bases, and 11 bases separated the two germline ends. The germline gives CDR1 SGHTA, CDR2 FQGNSA. The data were taken from a study of cytomegalovirus exposure and HLA in healthy donors. Sequencing was performed with immunoSEQ multiplex PCR; in TCRdb, only in-frame clones are kept and a portion is missing. This table has under 200,000 clones, about 90% appearing once. Points from the study as a whole: More than 150 TCR beta chains were listed as cytomegalovirus-associated.

J is TRBJ2-5 and V is TRBV7-2; TRBD1 might be the D (5 bases). Source material: PBMCs. The TCR comes from a woman younger than 30 in good health and CMV-seropositive. CDR3 in DNA: TGTGCCAGCAGCTTAGAAGACAGTGTTCAAGAGACCCAGTACTTC. Its protein is CASSLEDSVQETQYF.